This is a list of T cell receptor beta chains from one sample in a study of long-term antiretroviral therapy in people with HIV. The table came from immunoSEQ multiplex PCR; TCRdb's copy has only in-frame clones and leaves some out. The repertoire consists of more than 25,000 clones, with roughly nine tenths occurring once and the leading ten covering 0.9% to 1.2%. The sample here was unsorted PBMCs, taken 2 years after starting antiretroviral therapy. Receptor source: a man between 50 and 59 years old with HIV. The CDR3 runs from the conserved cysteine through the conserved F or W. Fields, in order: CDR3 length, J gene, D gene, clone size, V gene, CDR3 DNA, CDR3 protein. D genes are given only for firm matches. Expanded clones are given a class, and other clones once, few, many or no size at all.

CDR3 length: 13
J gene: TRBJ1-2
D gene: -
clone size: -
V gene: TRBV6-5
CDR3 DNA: TGTGCCAGCACTCCGGGGGTAAACTATGGCTACACCTTC
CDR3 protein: CASTPGVNYGYTF

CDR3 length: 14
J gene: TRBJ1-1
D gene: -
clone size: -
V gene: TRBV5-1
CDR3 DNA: TGCGCCAGCAGCTTGGATGGGGGAAGCACTGAAGCTTTCTTT
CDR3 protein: CASSLDGGSTEAFF

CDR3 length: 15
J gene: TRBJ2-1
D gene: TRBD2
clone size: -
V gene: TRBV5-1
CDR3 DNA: TGCGCCAGCAGCTCGTCCGGGACTAGCAACAATGAGCAGTTCTTC
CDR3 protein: CASSSSGTSNNEQFF

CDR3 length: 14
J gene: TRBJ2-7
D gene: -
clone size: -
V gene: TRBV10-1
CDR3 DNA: TGCGCCAGCAGTGAGCACGGGAGCTCCTACGAGCAGTACTTC
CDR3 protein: CASSEHGSSYEQYF

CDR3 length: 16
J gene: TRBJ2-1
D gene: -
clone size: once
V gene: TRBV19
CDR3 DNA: TGTGCCAGTAGTCCCTCTAGGGTTTTTGGGCACAATGAGCAGTTCTTC
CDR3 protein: CASSPSRVFGHNEQFF

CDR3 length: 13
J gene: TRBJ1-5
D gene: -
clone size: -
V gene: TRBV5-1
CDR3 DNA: TGCGCCAGCAGTCCTAGGACGAATCAGCCCCAGCATTTT
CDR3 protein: CASSPRTNQPQHF

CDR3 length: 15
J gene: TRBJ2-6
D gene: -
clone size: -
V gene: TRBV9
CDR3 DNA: TGTGCCAGCAGCGTATCCGGGCTTGGGGCCAACGTCCTGACTTTC
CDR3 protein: CASSVSGLGANVLTF

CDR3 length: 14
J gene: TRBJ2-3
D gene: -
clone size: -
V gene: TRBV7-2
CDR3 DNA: TGTGCCAGCAGCTTACTTAACAGGGTAGATACGCAGTATTTT
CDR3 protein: CASSLLNRVDTQYF

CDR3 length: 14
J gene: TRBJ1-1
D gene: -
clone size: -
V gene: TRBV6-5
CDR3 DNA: TGTGCCAGCAGTTACTCCGGCGGGAACACTGAAGCTTTCTTT
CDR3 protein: CASSYSGGNTEAFF

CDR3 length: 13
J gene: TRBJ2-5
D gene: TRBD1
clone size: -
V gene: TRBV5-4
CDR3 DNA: TGTGCCAGCAGTACAGGGGGCAGGGAGACCCAGTACTTC
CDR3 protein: CASSTGGRETQYF

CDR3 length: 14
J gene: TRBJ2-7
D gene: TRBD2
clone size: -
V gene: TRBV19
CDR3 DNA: TGTGCCAGTAGTATAACTAGCGGGTACTACGAGCAGTACTTC
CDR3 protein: CASSITSGYYEQYF

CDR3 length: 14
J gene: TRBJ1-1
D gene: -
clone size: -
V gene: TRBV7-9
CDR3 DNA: TGTGCCAGCACCAATCCCCTCTCGAACACTGAAGCTTTCTTT
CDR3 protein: CASTNPLSNTEAFF

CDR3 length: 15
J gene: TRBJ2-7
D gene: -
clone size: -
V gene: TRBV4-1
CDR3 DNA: TGCGCCAGCAGCCAAGTTTACAGAACCTCCTACGAGCAGTACTTC
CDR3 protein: CASSQVYRTSYEQYF

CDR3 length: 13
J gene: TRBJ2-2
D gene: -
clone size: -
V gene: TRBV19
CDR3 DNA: TGTGCCAGTAGTATGTCTGTTACCGGGGAGCTGTTTTTT
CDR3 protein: CASSMSVTGELFF

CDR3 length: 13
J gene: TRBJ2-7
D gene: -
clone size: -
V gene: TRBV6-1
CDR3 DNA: TGTGCCAGCAGTGAAGCCTGGGAGTACGAGCAGTACTTC
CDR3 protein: CASSEAWEYEQYF

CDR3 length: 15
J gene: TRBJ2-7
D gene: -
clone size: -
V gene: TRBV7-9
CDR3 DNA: TGTGCCAGCAGCCGCGTCGTCGGGCCGAAATACGAGCAGTACTTC
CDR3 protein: CASSRVVGPKYEQYF

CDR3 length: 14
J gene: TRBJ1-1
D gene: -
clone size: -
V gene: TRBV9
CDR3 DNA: TGTGCCAGCAGCGTAACACAGGGGAACACTGAAGCTTTCTTT
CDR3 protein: CASSVTQGNTEAFF

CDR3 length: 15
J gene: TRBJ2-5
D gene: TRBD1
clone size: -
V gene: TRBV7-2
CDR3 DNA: TGTGCCAGCAGCTTAAGGTCAGGGGGCTTGGAGACCCAGTACTTC
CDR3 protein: CASSLRSGGLETQYF

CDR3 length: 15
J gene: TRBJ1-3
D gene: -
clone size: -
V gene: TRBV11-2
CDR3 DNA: TGTGCCAGCAGCTTAGATCTGGGAGTTGGAAACACCATATATTTT
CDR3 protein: CASSLDLGVGNTIYF

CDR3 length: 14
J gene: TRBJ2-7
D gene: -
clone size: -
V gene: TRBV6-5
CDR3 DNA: TGTGCCAGCAGTTACGGACCCGACAAGCGCGAGCAGTACTTC
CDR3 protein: CASSYGPDKREQYF

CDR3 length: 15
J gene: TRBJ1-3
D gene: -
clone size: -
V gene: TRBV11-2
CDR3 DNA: TGTGCCAGCAGCCCCTTACGGGGAAGGGGAAACACCATATATTTT
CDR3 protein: CASSPLRGRGNTIYF

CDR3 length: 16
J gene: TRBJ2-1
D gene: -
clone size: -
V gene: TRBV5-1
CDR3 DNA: TGCGCCAGCAGCTTGGCGGGATTAGCGACTTCCAATGAGCAGTTCTTC
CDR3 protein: CASSLAGLATSNEQFF

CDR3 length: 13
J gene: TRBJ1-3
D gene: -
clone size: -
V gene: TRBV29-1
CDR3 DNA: TGCAGCGTTCCCGACAGGAGAGGAAACACCATATATTTT
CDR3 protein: CSVPDRRGNTIYF

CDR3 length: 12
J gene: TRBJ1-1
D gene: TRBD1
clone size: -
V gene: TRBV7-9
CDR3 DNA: TGTGCCAGCAGCTATCAGGGGGCCGGTGCTTTCTTT
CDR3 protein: CASSYQGAGAFF

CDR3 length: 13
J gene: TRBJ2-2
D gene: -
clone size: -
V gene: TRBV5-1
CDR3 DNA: TGCGCCAGCAGCCGGGGGAGGAACGGGGAGCTGTTTTTT
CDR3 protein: CASSRGRNGELFF

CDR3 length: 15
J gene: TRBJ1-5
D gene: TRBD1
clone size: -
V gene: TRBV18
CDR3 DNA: TGTGCCAGCTCATCAGGACAGGGGGAGAATCAGCCCCAGCATTTT
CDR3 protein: CASSSGQGENQPQHF

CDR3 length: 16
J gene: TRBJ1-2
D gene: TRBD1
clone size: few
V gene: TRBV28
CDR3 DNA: TGTGCCAGCAGCTCGAACAGGGGGGATCGAATCTATGGCTACACCTTC
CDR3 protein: CASSSNRGDRIYGYTF

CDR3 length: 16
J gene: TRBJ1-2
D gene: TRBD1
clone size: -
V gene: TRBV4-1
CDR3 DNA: TGCGCCAGCAGCCAAGTGCGGACAGGTGATCATATTGGCTACACCTTC
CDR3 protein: CASSQVRTGDHIGYTF

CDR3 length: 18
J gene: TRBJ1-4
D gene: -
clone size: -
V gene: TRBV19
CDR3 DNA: TGTGCCAGTACGGAAGGGGGTGGAGGGTATGGAACTAATGAAAAACTGTTTTTT
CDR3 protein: CASTEGGGGYGTNEKLFF

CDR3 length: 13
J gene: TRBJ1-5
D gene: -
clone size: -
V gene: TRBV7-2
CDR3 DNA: TGTGCCAGCAGCTTGCAGGTCAATCAGCCCCAGCATTTT
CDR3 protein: CASSLQVNQPQHF

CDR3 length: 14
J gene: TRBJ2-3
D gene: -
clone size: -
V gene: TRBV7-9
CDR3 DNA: TGTGCCAGCAGCTTATGGTCTAGCACAGATACGCAGTATTTT
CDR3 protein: CASSLWSSTDTQYF

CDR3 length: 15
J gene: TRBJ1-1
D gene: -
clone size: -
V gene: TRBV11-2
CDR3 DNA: TGTGCCAGCACTCCCTCACCCCCCCCGAACACTGAAGCTTTCTTT
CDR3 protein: CASTPSPPPNTEAFF

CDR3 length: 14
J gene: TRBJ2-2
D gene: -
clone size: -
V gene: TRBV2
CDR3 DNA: TGTGCCAGCAGTCAGAGCTCGAACACCGGGGAGCTGTTTTTT
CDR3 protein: CASSQSSNTGELFF

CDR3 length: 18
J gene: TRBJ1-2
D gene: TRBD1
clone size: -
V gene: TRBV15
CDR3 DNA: TGTGCCACCAGCAGGGGAGGACAGGGAGGACCTTCTAACTATGGCTACACCTTC
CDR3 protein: CATSRGGQGGPSNYGYTF

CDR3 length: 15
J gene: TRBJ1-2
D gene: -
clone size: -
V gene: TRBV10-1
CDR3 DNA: TGCGCCAGCAGTGAGGACACCATAGCGGACTATGGCTACACCTTC
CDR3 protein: CASSEDTIADYGYTF

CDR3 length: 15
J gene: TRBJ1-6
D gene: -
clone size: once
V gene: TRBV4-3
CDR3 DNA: TGCGCCAGCAGCCGAGAGCCGGGACGGCTAAAGTCCCTCCACTTT
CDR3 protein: CASSREPGRLKSLHF

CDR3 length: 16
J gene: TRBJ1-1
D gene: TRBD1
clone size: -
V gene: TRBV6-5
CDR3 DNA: TGTGCCAGCAGTTACAATTACAGGGGGCTGGACACTGAAGCTTTCTTT
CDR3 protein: CASSYNYRGLDTEAFF

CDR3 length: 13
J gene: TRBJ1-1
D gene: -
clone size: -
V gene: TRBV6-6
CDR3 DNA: TGTGCCAGCAGTTATTCCAGGGACACTGAAGCTTTCTTT
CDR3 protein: CASSYSRDTEAFF

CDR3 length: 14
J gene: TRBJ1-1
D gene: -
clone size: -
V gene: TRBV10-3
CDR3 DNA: TGTGCCATCAGAAAGAAAGAAGATAACACTGAAGCTTTCTTT
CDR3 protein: CAIRKKEDNTEAFF

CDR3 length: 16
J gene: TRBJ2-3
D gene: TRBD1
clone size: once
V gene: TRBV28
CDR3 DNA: TGTGCCAGCCCCCCGGGACAGGGGGCCAGCACAGATACGCAGTATTTT
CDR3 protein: CASPPGQGASTDTQYF

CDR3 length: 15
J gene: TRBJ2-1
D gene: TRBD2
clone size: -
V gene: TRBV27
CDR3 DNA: TGTGCCAGCAGTCCTCGGGTAGCGGGGATCAATGAGCAGTTCTTC
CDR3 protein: CASSPRVAGINEQFF

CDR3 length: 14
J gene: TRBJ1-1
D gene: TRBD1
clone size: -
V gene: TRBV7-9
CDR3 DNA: TGTGCCAGCAGCCTAATCGACAGGGACACTGAAGCTTTCTTT
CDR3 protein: CASSLIDRDTEAFF

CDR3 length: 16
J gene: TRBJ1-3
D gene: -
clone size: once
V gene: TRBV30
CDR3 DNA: TGTGCCTGGAGTGTATCGGGCCCCTTCTCTGGAAACACCATATATTTT
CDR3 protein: CAWSVSGPFSGNTIYF

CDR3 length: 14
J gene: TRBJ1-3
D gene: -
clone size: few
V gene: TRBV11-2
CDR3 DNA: TGTGCCAGCAGCCGACGGGGTACTGGAAACACCATATATTTT
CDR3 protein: CASSRRGTGNTIYF

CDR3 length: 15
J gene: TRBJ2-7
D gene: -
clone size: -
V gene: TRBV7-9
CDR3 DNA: TGTGCCAGCAGAGATCACAGGGCCGTTGCCTACGAGCAGTACTTC
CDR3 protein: CASRDHRAVAYEQYF

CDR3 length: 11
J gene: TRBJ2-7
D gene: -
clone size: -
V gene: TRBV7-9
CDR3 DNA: TGTGCCAGCAGCTCAGGTCACGAGCAGTACTTC
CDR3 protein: CASSSGHEQYF

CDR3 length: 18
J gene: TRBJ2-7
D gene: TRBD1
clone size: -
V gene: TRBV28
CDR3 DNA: TGTGCCAGCAGTTTATTCTGGACAGGGACCTTTTTACGCTACGAGCAGTACTTC
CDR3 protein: CASSLFWTGTFLRYEQYF

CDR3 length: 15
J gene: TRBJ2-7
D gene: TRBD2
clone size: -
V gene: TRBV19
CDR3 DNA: TGTGCCAGTAGTATAGGGGGCGGGAGAAGCTACGAGCAGTACTTC
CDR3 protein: CASSIGGGRSYEQYF

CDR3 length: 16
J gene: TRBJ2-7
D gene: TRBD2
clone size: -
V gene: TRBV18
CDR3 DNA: TGTGCCAGCTCACCTATTCCTAGCGGGAGGACCTACGAGCAGTACTTC
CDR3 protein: CASSPIPSGRTYEQYF

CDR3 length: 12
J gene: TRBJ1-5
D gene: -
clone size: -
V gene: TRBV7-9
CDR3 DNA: TGTGCCAGCAGCTTCGGGAATCAGCCCCAGCATTTT
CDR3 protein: CASSFGNQPQHF

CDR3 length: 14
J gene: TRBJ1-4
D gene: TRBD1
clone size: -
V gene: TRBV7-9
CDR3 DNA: TGTGCCAGCAGCCCCCGGACAGGGTTTGAAAAACTGTTTTTT
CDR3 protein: CASSPRTGFEKLFF

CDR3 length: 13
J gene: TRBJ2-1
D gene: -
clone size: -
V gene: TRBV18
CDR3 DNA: TGTGCCAGCTCACCAAGGAGCGCCGATGAGCAGTTCTTC
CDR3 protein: CASSPRSADEQFF

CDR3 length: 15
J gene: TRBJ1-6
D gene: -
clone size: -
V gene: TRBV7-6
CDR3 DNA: TGTGCCAGCAGCCCCCGTGAGGGGTATAATTCACCCCTCCACTTT
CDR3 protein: CASSPREGYNSPLHF

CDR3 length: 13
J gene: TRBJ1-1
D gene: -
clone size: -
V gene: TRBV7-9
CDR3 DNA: TGTGCCAGCGATCCGGACAAGAACACTGAAGCTTTCTTT
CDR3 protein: CASDPDKNTEAFF

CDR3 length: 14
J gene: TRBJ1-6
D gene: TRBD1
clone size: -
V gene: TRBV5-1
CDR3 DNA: TGCGCCAGCAGCCATGACAGGGGAAGTTCACCCCTCCACTTT
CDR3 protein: CASSHDRGSSPLHF

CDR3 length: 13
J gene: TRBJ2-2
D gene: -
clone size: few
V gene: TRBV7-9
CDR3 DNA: TGTGCCAGCAGCCCCCAGAACACCGGGGAGCTGTTTTTT
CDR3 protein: CASSPQNTGELFF

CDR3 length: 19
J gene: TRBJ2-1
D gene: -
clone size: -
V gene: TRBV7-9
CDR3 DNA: TGTGCCAGCAGCGGGACTGGACAACCCCAAGGGAGCTCCTACAATGAGCAGTTCTTC
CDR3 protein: CASSGTGQPQGSSYNEQFF

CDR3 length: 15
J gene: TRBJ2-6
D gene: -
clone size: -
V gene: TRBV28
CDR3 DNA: TGTGCCAGCAGTTTTGAGATCTCTGGGGCCAACGTCCTGACTTTC
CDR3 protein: CASSFEISGANVLTF

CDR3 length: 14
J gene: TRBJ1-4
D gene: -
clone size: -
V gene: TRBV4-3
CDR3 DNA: TGCGCCAGCAGCCACCAGCAGGTTTCTTCTCCCCTGTTTTTT
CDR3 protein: CASSHQQVSSPLFF

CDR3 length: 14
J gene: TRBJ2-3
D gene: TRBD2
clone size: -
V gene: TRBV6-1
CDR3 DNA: TGTGCCGGGCGCCCAAGCGGGAGGGCAGATACGCAGTATTTT
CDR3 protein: CAGRPSGRADTQYF